This TCR beta chain was captured by sequencing in a study of blood T cell repertoires in COVID-19. Germline loops: CDR1 LNHDA, CDR2 SQIVND (reference sequence). The CDR3 length is 14 residues. Trimming took 4 bases from V and 2 from J; bases not matched to a gene: 4. The protocol was immunoSEQ multiplex PCR, while the TCRdb copy is restricted to in-frame clones and leaves out a portion. The sample records 160,000 or so clones, around 84% being singletons. This TCR was recovered from a man aged 50-60 years who had recovered from COVID-19. Material: PBMCs or T cells enriched from blood (not recorded which). The gene calls are TRBV19 and TRBJ1-2; TRBD1 aligns across 7 bases. CDR3 loop: CASSKTGTNYGYTF. The CDR3 bases are TGTGCCAGTAGTAAGACAGGGACGAACTATGGCTACACCTTC.